The T cell receptor (beta chain) under discussion was sequenced for a study of T cell responses to AZD1222 COVID-19 vaccine. Data came from immunoSEQ multiplex PCR; TCRdb stores just in-frame clones and leaves some out. The table lists 250,000 or so clones, approximately 93% of them singletons. Germline assignment: CDR1 SGHDT and CDR2 YYEEEE. J lost 7 bases, V lost 0 bases, and 6 bases had no gene match. The CDR3 has 14 amino acids. This specimen consisted of peripheral blood, obtained on day 0 of AZD1222 vaccination. The receptor was isolated from an adult in good health. The V and J genes are TRBV5-6 and TRBJ2-7; 8 bases map to TRBD2. CDR3 amino acids: CASSLGAGAREQYF. For the CDR3, the DNA is TGTGCCAGCAGCTTGGGAGCGGGAGCGAGAGAGCAGTACTTC.